Presented here are 3 T cell receptor beta chains from one specimen sequenced in a study of blood T cell repertoires in COVID-19. Clones were read by immunoSEQ multiplex PCR, and TCRdb kept only the in-frame ones, dropping some. The table includes 150,000 to 200,000 clones, 80% to 85% detected once. The sequenced sample was PBMCs or T cells enriched from blood (not recorded which). These receptors all come from a woman in her sixties or seventies who had recovered from COVID-19.

The J gene is TRBJ2-7, the V gene TRBV27; 7 bases line up with TRBD1. The CDR3 contains 15 residues. Trimming took 4 bases from V and 5 from J; bases not matched to a gene: 11. From germline, CDR1 is MNHEY and CDR2 SMNVEV (reference sequence). DNA of the CDR3: TGTGCCAGCAGTTGGACAGGAGCACCTATCCACGAGCAGTACTTC. It translates to CASSWTGAPIHEQYF.

V and J are TRBV2 and TRBJ2-2; D ambiguous. CDR1 and CDR2 from the germline V gene are SNHLY and FYNNEI. V was pared by 7 bases and J by 7 bases, with 13 bases between. The CDR3 has 13 residues. The CDR3 coding sequence is TGTGCCAGCACTAAAAACTTCGGCGGGGAGCTGTTTTTT. Protein sequence: CASTKNFGGELFF.

The rearrangement links TRBV2 to TRBJ2-7; 7 nucleotides line up with TRBD1. CDR3 length equals 12 residues. V lost 5 bases to trimming and J lost 7 bases; unmatched junction nucleotides: 5. Germline lookup yields CDR1 SNHLY and CDR2 FYNNEI. CDR3 nucleotide sequence: TGTGCCAGCAGTCCACAGGGGTGGGAGCAGTACTTC. This codes for CASSPQGWEQYF.